What follows are 24 T cell receptor beta chains derived from one specimen sequenced in a study of blood T cell repertoires in COVID-19. TCRdb's copy holds only in-frame clones and misses some; the assay was immunoSEQ multiplex PCR. The repertoire includes 330,000 or so clones, roughly 90% of them detected once, and 7.5% to 10% sits in the top ten. The sample taken for sequencing was peripheral blood. The source of these receptors is a young man with COVID-19, enrolled during active disease.

About this clone itself: At one end, the junction sequence differs from germline, possibly due to a read error. This sequence joins TRBV7-8 and TRBJ2-1, with 8 bases identical to TRBD1. The CDR3 is made up of 13 amino acids. Germline CDR1 is SGHVS and CDR2 is FQNEAQ. The CDR3 is CASSLSSSGGKVF. The DNA of the CDR3 is TGTGCCAGCAGCTTAAGTTCCTCAGGGGGCAAAGTCTTC.

This sequence joins TRBV30 and TRBJ2-7; tentative D call: TRBD1 (6 bases). Germline CDR1 and CDR2: GTSNPN and SVGIG (reference sequence). There are 14 residues in the CDR3. The V end was cut by 3 bases, the J end by 5 bases, with 17 bases between. The DNA of the CDR3 is TGTGCCTGGAGGCCGATTCAGGGGTCCCACGAGCAGTACTTC. As protein: CAWRPIQGSHEQYF.

The rearrangement joins TRBV7-8 to TRBJ1-1, with D possibly matching TRBD1 (5 bases). This CDR3 contains 16 residues. Per the germline V gene, CDR1 is SGHVS and CDR2 is FQNEAQ. The V end was cut by 1 base, the J end by 2 bases, with 14 bases between. The CDR3 nucleotides are TGTGCCAGCAGCTTAGGGTCTGCGGGGCTTAACACTGAAGCTTTCTTT. Encoded protein: CASSLGSAGLNTEAFF.

The gene calls are TRBV5-4 and TRBJ1-2, with D possibly being TRBD1 (5 bases). The CDR3 extends over 16 amino acids. Germline V gives CDR1 SGHNT, CDR2 YYREEE (reference sequence). V was pared by 2 bases and J by 1 base, with 15 bases between. This CDR3 is CASSLIGGRLNYGYTF. As DNA, the CDR3 is TGTGCCAGCAGCTTAATCGGGGGGAGGCTTAACTATGGCTACACCTTC.

This chain connects TRBV6-6 to TRBJ1-6; tentative D call: TRBD1 (6 bases). V shed 5 bases and J shed 7 bases, with 24 bases lying between them. There are 18 residues in the CDR3. The germline CDR1 and CDR2 sequences are MNHNY and SVGAGI (reference sequence). As DNA, the CDR3 is TGTGCCAGCAGTCTTACTCAGCCCGGACAGAATATGAATTCACCCCTCCACTTT. This encodes CASSLTQPGQNMNSPLHF.

The chain has TRBV7-2 and TRBJ1-3; D remains ambiguous. This CDR3 contains 14 residues. Trimming took 1 base from V and 1 from J, leaving 5 bases between them. Germline-derived CDR1 and CDR2 are SGHTA and FQGNSA. The CDR3 nucleotides are TGTGCCAGCAGCTTAGGGACTTCTGGAAACACCATATATTTT. The encoded protein is CASSLGTSGNTIYF.

The chain uses TRBV10-3 and TRBJ1-2; 7 nucleotides align to TRBD1. CDR1 and CDR2 from the germline V gene are ENHRY and SYGVKD. Trimming removed 10 bases from V and 1 base from J; junction bases left unmatched: 12. The CDR3 length is 15 residues. CDR3 in DNA: TGTGCCACCCTCCTCGGGACAGCCATTAACTATGGCTACACCTTC. Protein product: CATLLGTAINYGYTF.

The J gene is TRBJ2-7, the V gene TRBV5-1; 7 bases agree with TRBD2. In germline, CDR1 is SGHRS, CDR2 YFSETQ. The trim removed 3 bases at V and 6 bases at J, leaving 18 bases unmatched. The CDR3 is 17 amino acids. CDR3 protein: CASSSARGLTSGVEQYF. DNA for the CDR3: TGCGCCAGCAGCTCGGCTAGGGGACTAACCTCGGGAGTCGAGCAGTACTTC.

This clone occurred once. The rearrangement uses TRBV27 and TRBJ1-2, with a weak D call TRBD1 (5 bases). The V end was cut by 10 bases, the J end by 4 bases, with 16 bases between. Germline values: CDR1 MNHEY, CDR2 SMNVEV (reference sequence). This CDR3 region has 13 residues. Here the CDR3 DNA reads TGTGCCACCTCCTTCCGGGGGAGCTATGGCTACACCTTC. Protein: CATSFRGSYGYTF.

This clone was seen a single time. The chain is built from TRBV27 and TRBJ1-4; D is uncertain. Germline values: CDR1 MNHEY, CDR2 SMNVEV (reference sequence). The CDR3 has 12 residues. Trimming left V 6 bases short and J 5 bases short, with 7 bases between. CDR3 nucleotides: TGTGCCAGCAGCAGGAAGAATGAAAAACTGTTTTTT. This codes for CASSRKNEKLFF.

The chain recombines TRBV7-2 with TRBJ1-4; the match to TRBD1 covers 7 bases. CDR3 length equals 16 residues. The germline CDR1 and CDR2 sequences are SGHTA and FQGNSA. V lost 4 bases to trimming and J lost 7 bases; unmatched junction nucleotides: 12. The CDR3 sequence: CASSYLRQGPGEKLFF. CDR3 in DNA: TGTGCCAGCAGCTACCTTCGACAGGGTCCGGGTGAAAAACTGTTTTTT.

This rearrangement joins TRBV6-6 to TRBJ2-5; 13 positions match TRBD2. J gave up 5 bases and V 2 bases, and 5 bases lay outside the gene matches. This CDR3 contains 16 residues. Per the germline V gene, CDR1 is MNHNY and CDR2 is SVGAGI (reference sequence). The CDR3 DNA follows: TGTGCCAGCAGTTACCACGGGACTAGCGGGACGGAGACCCAGTACTTC. The encoded protein is CASSYHGTSGTETQYF.

The chain recombines TRBV3-1 (or the pseudogene TRBV3-2) with TRBJ2-7, with 12 positions matching TRBD2. Trimming cost V 4 bases and J 4 bases; bases outside gene matches: 8. The CDR3 spans 16 residues. Germline CDR1 is LGHDT and CDR2 is YNNKEL (reference sequence). The CDR3 spells CASSPLGGLAGYEQYF. The DNA for the CDR3 is TGTGCCAGCAGCCCCCTGGGTGGACTAGCGGGGTACGAGCAGTACTTC.

The chain employs TRBV12-3 or TRBV12-4 and TRBJ2-2, with a tentative D call TRBD1 (5 bases). The CDR3 covers 13 residues. Deletions cut 2 bases from V and 10 bases from J, with 11 bases between. CDR3 in DNA: TGTGCCAGCAGTTTATGGGGCGCGGAGGAGCTGTTTTTT. Its protein is CASSLWGAEELFF.

The chain carries TRBV7-2 and TRBJ2-5; D may be TRBD2 (5 bases). Germline CDR1 SGHTA, CDR2 FQGNSA. V dropped 5 bases and J dropped 2 bases, with 15 bases sitting between them. There are 15 residues in the CDR3. CDR3 loop: CASSQGLAGQETQYF. Here the CDR3 DNA reads TGTGCCAGCAGCCAAGGTCTGGCGGGTCAAGAGACCCAGTACTTC.

This rearrangement joins TRBV29-1 to TRBJ2-7, with 9 bases fitting TRBD1. Germline CDR1 SQVTM, CDR2 ANQGSEA. The CDR3 runs to 14 residues. V was clipped by 4 bases and J by 4 bases; unmatched bases: 8. The CDR3 nucleotides read TGCAGCGTTGTACCGGGACAGGGACGATACGAGCAGTACTTC. Translated, it gives CSVVPGQGRYEQYF.

The V gene is TRBV5-1, the J gene TRBJ2-1; 8 nucleotides agree with TRBD2. The germline V gene has CDR1 SGHRS and CDR2 YFSETQ. This CDR3 is built from 14 residues. Trimming took 8 bases from V and 3 from J; bases not matched to a gene: 7. CDR3 amino acids: CASSGEGFYNEQFF. The CDR3 DNA sequence: TGCGCCAGTAGCGGGGAGGGCTTCTACAATGAGCAGTTCTTC.

V gene TRBV20-1 combines with J gene TRBJ2-1; D is uncertain. The CDR3 runs to 12 residues. Trimming removed 3 bases at V and 2 bases at J, with 5 bases between. Per germline, CDR1 DFQATT and CDR2 SNEGSKA (reference sequence). CDR3 amino acids: CSASRAYNEQFF. CDR3 coding DNA: TGCAGTGCTAGTCGAGCCTACAATGAGCAGTTCTTC.

V and J are TRBV6-1 and TRBJ2-7; possibly TRBD2 for D (7 bases). CDR1 and CDR2 from the germline V gene are MNHNS and SASEGT. Trimming took off 2 bases at V and 2 bases at J, with 13 bases between the two ends. CDR3 length: 15 residues. CDR3 region: CASSEPGGAAYEQYF. CDR3 nucleotides: TGTGCCAGCAGTGAACCTGGGGGGGCTGCCTACGAGCAGTACTTC.

This rearrangement joins TRBV20-1 to TRBJ2-7; D ambiguous. Germline V gene data show CDR1 as DFQATT and CDR2 as SNEGSKA (reference sequence). This CDR3 comprises 10 residues. Deletions cut 5 bases from V and 2 bases from J, with 4 bases between. Here the CDR3 reads CSALTYEQYF. The DNA for the CDR3 is TGCAGTGCTTTAACCTACGAGCAGTACTTC.

J is TRBJ2-3 and V is TRBV5-1; 7 bases map to TRBD2. V lost 4 bases, J lost 5 bases, and 16 bases stayed unmatched. CDR1 and CDR2 from the germline V gene are SGHRS and YFSETQ. The CDR3 loop spans 17 amino acids. The DNA of the CDR3 is TGCGCCAGCAGCCGCCGTTTGGGGGGGGACCTAGGAGATACGCAGTATTTT. It yields the protein CASSRRLGGDLGDTQYF.

J is TRBJ2-1 and V is TRBV7-9, with D possibly TRBD1 on 5 matching bases. Trimming pared 10 bases from V and 6 bases from J, leaving 19 bases between. Germline V gives CDR1 SEHNR, CDR2 FQNEAQ (reference sequence). The CDR3 sequence is 14 residues long. CDR3 sequence reads: CATAYQEGANEQFF. DNA for the CDR3: TGTGCCACCGCATACCAAGAAGGGGCCAATGAGCAGTTCTTC.

V is TRBV5-4 and J is TRBJ2-7; TRBD1 is a possible D gene (6 bases). CDR1 and CDR2 from the germline V gene are SGHNT and YYREEE (reference sequence). Trimming cost V 4 bases and J 0 bases, with 8 bases left between them. This CDR3 contains 13 residues. CDR3 coding DNA: TGTGCCAGCAGCAACAGGGCCTCCTACGAGCAGTACTTC. Translating it yields CASSNRASYEQYF.

The chain joins TRBV28 to TRBJ2-5, with TRBD2 matching over 7 bases. This CDR3 is 16 amino acids long. Per germline, CDR1 MDHEN and CDR2 SYDVKM. The V and J ends lost 6 bases and 1 base, in that order; junction bases with no gene match: 11. The CDR3 here is CASRIPLGGSQETQYF. CDR3 nucleotide sequence: TGTGCCAGCAGAATACCCCTGGGGGGGAGCCAAGAGACCCAGTACTTC.